Listed below are T cell receptor beta chains from one sample, sequenced in a study of radiotherapy plus CTLA-4 blockade in lung cancer. The protocol was immunoSEQ multiplex PCR, while the TCRdb copy is restricted to in-frame clones and leaves out a portion. The sample shows tens of thousands of clones, around nine tenths of them seen only once. The sequencing here drew on peripheral blood, taken from a patient treated with radiotherapy plus ipilimumab. The receptors were gathered from a human donor with non-small cell lung cancer whose response to radiotherapy plus ipilimumab could not be evaluated. CDR3s include the opening cysteine and the closing phenylalanine or tryptophan. Each record gives: clone size, V gene, D gene, CDR3 length, J gene, CDR3 protein, CDR3 DNA. D genes are given only for firm matches. Only some rows state a clone size, as once, few, many or a class for expanded clones.

once,TRBV18,TRBD1,17,TRBJ1-2,CASSPSRDRQGHYGYTF,TGTGCCAGCTCACCATCGAGGGACAGGCAGGGGCACTATGGCTACACCTTC
.,TRBV10-3,TRBD2,16,TRBJ2-2,CAISEGLAVNTGELFF,TGTGCCATCAGTGAGGGACTAGCGGTAAACACCGGGGAGCTGTTTTTT
.,TRBV5-1,TRBD1,14,TRBJ2-2,CASSGGQGAGELFF,TGCGCCAGCAGCGGGGGACAGGGGGCCGGGGAGCTGTTTTTT
.,TRBV5-4,TRBD2,16,TRBJ2-7,CASSPTASGQPYEQYF,TGTGCCAGCAGCCCCACGGCTAGCGGGCAACCCTACGAGCAGTACTTC
.,TRBV2,.,16,TRBJ1-2,CASTLQGTLTNYGYTF,TGTGCCAGCACCCTCCAAGGGACTCTAACTAACTATGGCTACACCTTC
.,TRBV2,.,14,TRBJ2-7,CASSEAGSKGEQYF,TGTGCCAGCAGTGAAGCGGGGTCTAAGGGGGAGCAGTACTTC
.,TRBV28,TRBD2,15,TRBJ2-7,CASSFSRRGAYEQYF,TGTGCCAGCAGTTTTTCTAGACGGGGGGCCTACGAGCAGTACTTC
.,TRBV5-1,.,14,TRBJ2-5,CASSLAVGQETQYF,TGCGCCAGCAGCTTGGCTGTCGGCCAAGAGACCCAGTACTTC
.,TRBV4-1,TRBD1,15,TRBJ1-2,CASSPDRGHNYGYTF,TGCGCCAGCAGCCCGGACAGGGGCCACAACTATGGCTACACCTTC
.,TRBV2,TRBD1,15,TRBJ1-2,CASSDYRGHGYGYTF,TGTGCCAGCAGTGATTACAGGGGGCATGGCTATGGCTACACCTTC
.,TRBV11-2,TRBD1,15,TRBJ1-6,CASSSDRGRGSPLHF,TGTGCCAGCAGCTCGGACAGGGGGCGCGGTTCACCCCTCCACTTT
.,TRBV11-2,TRBD2,14,TRBJ2-1,CASRTRREGSEQFF,TGTGCCAGCAGGACGAGGCGGGAGGGAAGTGAGCAGTTCTTC
.,TRBV5-4,.,12,TRBJ1-1,CASSPGTSEAFF,TGTGCCAGCAGCCCTGGGACATCTGAAGCTTTCTTT
.,TRBV11-2,TRBD2,17,TRBJ2-3,CASSGPSGGIRTDTQYF,TGTGCCAGCAGCGGACCTAGCGGGGGGATACGCACAGATACGCAGTATTTT
.,TRBV5-1,.,14,TRBJ2-1,CASSLLTGDNEQFF,TGCGCCAGCAGCTTGCTGACGGGGGACAATGAGCAGTTCTTC
.,TRBV27,.,11,TRBJ2-7,CASSWGGEQYF,TGTGCCAGCAGTTGGGGAGGCGAGCAGTACTTC
.,TRBV5-1,TRBD1,16,TRBJ2-3,CASSLAGTGGTDTQYF,TGCGCCAGCAGCTTGGCCGGGACAGGTGGAACAGATACGCAGTATTTT
.,TRBV27,.,14,TRBJ2-1,CASSLEGGYNEQFF,TGTGCCAGCAGTTTAGAGGGCGGCTACAATGAGCAGTTCTTC
once,TRBV9,.,15,TRBJ2-7,CASSVGAGASYEQYF,TGTGCCAGCAGCGTAGGGGCGGGGGCCAGCTACGAGCAGTACTTC
.,TRBV4-1,TRBD2,17,TRBJ2-7,CASSQGPGGGGLYEQYF,TGCGCCAGCAGCCAAGGCCCAGGCGGCGGGGGGCTCTACGAGCAGTACTTC